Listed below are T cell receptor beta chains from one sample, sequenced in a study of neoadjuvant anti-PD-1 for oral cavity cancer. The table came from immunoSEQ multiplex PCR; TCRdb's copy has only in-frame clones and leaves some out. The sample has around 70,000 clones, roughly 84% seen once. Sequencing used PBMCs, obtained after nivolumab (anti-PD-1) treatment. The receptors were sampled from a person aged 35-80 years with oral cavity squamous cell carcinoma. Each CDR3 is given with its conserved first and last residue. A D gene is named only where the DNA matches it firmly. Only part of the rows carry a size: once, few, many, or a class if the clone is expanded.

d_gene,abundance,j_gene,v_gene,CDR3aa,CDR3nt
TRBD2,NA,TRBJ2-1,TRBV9,CASSAGGASGPHEQFF,TGTGCCAGCAGCGCGGGGGGGGCTAGCGGGCCACATGAGCAGTTCTTC
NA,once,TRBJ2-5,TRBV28,CASSSITGLAETQYF,TGTGCCAGCAGTTCTATAACAGGGCTAGCGGAGACCCAGTACTTC
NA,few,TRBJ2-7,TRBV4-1,CASSQARSSYEQYF,TGCGCCAGCAGCCAAGCGCGGAGCTCCTACGAGCAGTACTTC
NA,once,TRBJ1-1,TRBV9,CASSAGSGTVSAEAFF,TGTGCCAGCAGCGCGGGGAGCGGGACCGTGAGCGCTGAAGCTTTCTTT
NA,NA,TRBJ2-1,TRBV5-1,CASSWGRQNEQFF,TGCGCCAGCAGCTGGGGCCGACAGAATGAGCAGTTCTTC
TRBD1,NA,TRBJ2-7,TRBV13,CASSLRQGYEQYF,TGTGCCAGCAGCTTAAGACAGGGCTACGAGCAGTACTTC
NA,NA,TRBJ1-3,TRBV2,CASSARGQELSGNTIYF,TGTGCCAGCAGTGCCCGGGGTCAAGAACTGTCTGGAAACACCATATATTTT
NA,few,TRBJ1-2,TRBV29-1,CSVPPTRGDGYTF,TGCAGCGTCCCTCCAACAAGGGGCGATGGCTACACCTTC
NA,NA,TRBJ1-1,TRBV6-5,CASTDGPRVTEAFF,TGTGCCAGCACTGACGGCCCAAGGGTGACTGAAGCTTTCTTT
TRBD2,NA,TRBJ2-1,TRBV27,CASSFSGLAVSSYNEQFF,TGTGCCAGCAGTTTCTCCGGACTAGCGGTTAGCTCCTACAATGAGCAGTTCTTC